Listed below are T cell receptor beta chains from one sample, sequenced in a study of human T cells and chemical hapten exposure. TCRdb called the RACE reads again in MiXCR, with one record for every CDR3 protein. The data contain fewer than 350,000 distinct CDR3 sequences, around 7.3% of them singletons. Sequenced material: whole blood, taken in connection with sensitization to the hapten diphenylcyclopropenone (DPC). All receptors derive from a young man with alopecia areata. Some clones in this sample may be carry-over from other donors' samples. Both conserved end residues are part of each CDR3. Fields, in order: CDR3 DNA, CDR3 protein, clone size, J gene, D gene, V gene. D genes are given only for firm matches. Clone size, where shown, is once, few, many, or a class for clones that have expanded.

cdr3_nt: TGTGCCAGCAGTTACTGGTTAAACACCGGGGAGCTGTTTTTT; cdr3_aa: CASSYWLNTGELFF; clone_size: .; j_call: TRBJ2-2; d_call: .; v_call: TRBV6-2/TRBV6-3
cdr3_nt: TGCAGCGTTGACCGGGGGACAGGGGGCAGAGAGACCCAGTACTTC; cdr3_aa: CSVDRGTGGRETQYF; clone_size: few; j_call: TRBJ2-5; d_call: TRBD1; v_call: TRBV29-1
cdr3_nt: TGTGCCAGCCGCCAAAACCATAATTCACCCCTCCACTTT; cdr3_aa: CASRQNHNSPLHF; clone_size: few; j_call: TRBJ1-6; d_call: .; v_call: TRBV6-5
cdr3_nt: TGCGCCAGCAGCTTGGAAGGTAAGGGCTTTCAGCCCCAGCATTTT; cdr3_aa: CASSLEGKGFQPQHF; clone_size: few; j_call: TRBJ1-5; d_call: .; v_call: TRBV5-1
cdr3_nt: TGTGCCAGCAGCCTTTCAGGGGCCTCCACAGATACGCAGTATTTT; cdr3_aa: CASSLSGASTDTQYF; clone_size: many; j_call: TRBJ2-3; d_call: .; v_call: TRBV28
cdr3_nt: TGTGCCAGCAGTAATCAGCCCCAGCATTTT; cdr3_aa: CASSNQPQHF; clone_size: few; j_call: TRBJ1-5; d_call: .; v_call: TRBV5-8
cdr3_nt: TGTGCCAGCAGTTTCCGTGACGTGCCCTACGAGCAGTACTTC; cdr3_aa: CASSFRDVPYEQYF; clone_size: few; j_call: TRBJ2-7; d_call: .; v_call: TRBV28
cdr3_nt: TGTGCCAGCAGCTTTCTAGCGGGAACAGATACGCAGTATTTT; cdr3_aa: CASSFLAGTDTQYF; clone_size: few; j_call: TRBJ2-3; d_call: TRBD2; v_call: TRBV7-2
cdr3_nt: TGCGCCAGCAGCCAAGATTCAAGGGGGACAGGAGCCAACAATGAGCAGTTCTTC; cdr3_aa: CASSQDSRGTGANNEQFF; clone_size: few; j_call: TRBJ2-1; d_call: TRBD1; v_call: TRBV4-3
cdr3_nt: TGTGCCAGCAGCTTAGGCTTGGGGGGCGGCTACGAGCAGTACTTC; cdr3_aa: CASSLGLGGGYEQYF; clone_size: few; j_call: TRBJ2-7; d_call: .; v_call: TRBV7-6
cdr3_nt: TGCAGTGCTAGAGAGGGACAGGGGAATGAAAAACTGTTTTTT; cdr3_aa: CSAREGQGNEKLFF; clone_size: many; j_call: TRBJ1-4; d_call: TRBD1; v_call: TRBV20-1
cdr3_nt: TGTGCCAGCAGGGGCGGACTGTACAAAACAGATACGCAGTATTTT; cdr3_aa: CASRGGLYKTDTQYF; clone_size: .; j_call: TRBJ2-3; d_call: .; v_call: TRBV5-4
cdr3_nt: TGTGCCAGCAGCGTAGCTGCGGAAAACTATGGCTACACCTTC; cdr3_aa: CASSVAAENYGYTF; clone_size: few; j_call: TRBJ1-2; d_call: .; v_call: TRBV9
cdr3_nt: TGTGCCAGCAGCTTTAAACGATGGACTGAAGCTTTCTTT; cdr3_aa: CASSFKRWTEAFF; clone_size: .; j_call: TRBJ1-1; d_call: .; v_call: TRBV7-2
cdr3_nt: TGCGCCAGCAGCCAAGATCCCCTAGGTGAGGGGGCGAAATATGGCTACACCTTC; cdr3_aa: CASSQDPLGEGAKYGYTF; clone_size: .; j_call: TRBJ1-2; d_call: TRBD1; v_call: TRBV4-1
cdr3_nt: TGTGCCAGCAGTTTATTTGCTAGCGGGGGTTCCTACGAGCAGTACTTC; cdr3_aa: CASSLFASGGSYEQYF; clone_size: .; j_call: TRBJ2-7; d_call: TRBD2; v_call: TRBV28
cdr3_nt: TGCAGCGTAAACAGGGGTGGTACTGAAGCTTTCTTT; cdr3_aa: CSVNRGGTEAFF; clone_size: .; j_call: TRBJ1-1; d_call: TRBD1; v_call: TRBV29-1
cdr3_nt: TGTGCCAGCAGTCGGGTGAACACTGAAGCTTTCTTT; cdr3_aa: CASSRVNTEAFF; clone_size: many; j_call: TRBJ1-1; d_call: .; v_call: TRBV6-5
cdr3_nt: TGTGCCAGCAGCTTGAAGGACACAGGGGTGAGAGGCTACACCTTC; cdr3_aa: CASSLKDTGVRGYTF; clone_size: few; j_call: TRBJ1-2; d_call: TRBD1; v_call: TRBV5-4
cdr3_nt: TGTGCCAGCAGCCTAGGGCCCGGAAGAAACACTGAAGCTTTCTTT; cdr3_aa: CASSLGPGRNTEAFF; clone_size: .; j_call: TRBJ1-1; d_call: .; v_call: TRBV3-1
cdr3_nt: TGTGCCAGCAGTTTAAGGGGTGACTCCCGCACAGATACGCAGTATTTT; cdr3_aa: CASSLRGDSRTDTQYF; clone_size: .; j_call: TRBJ2-3; d_call: .; v_call: TRBV12-3/TRBV12-4
cdr3_nt: TGTGCCAGCAGGGAGAGGGTCCTGGGGACTGAAGCTTTCTTT; cdr3_aa: CASRERVLGTEAFF; clone_size: many; j_call: TRBJ1-1; d_call: .; v_call: TRBV2
cdr3_nt: TGTGCCAGCAGTCTCGAGACGTCCGACTCCTACAATGAGCAGTTCTTC; cdr3_aa: CASSLETSDSYNEQFF; clone_size: many; j_call: TRBJ2-1; d_call: .; v_call: TRBV28
cdr3_nt: TGCGCCAGCAGCCAAGATCTCGCGGAGACCCAGTACTTC; cdr3_aa: CASSQDLAETQYF; clone_size: many; j_call: TRBJ2-5; d_call: .; v_call: TRBV4-1
cdr3_nt: TGTGCCAGCAGACCGCGGACAGGGGTTCAGCCCCAGCATTTT; cdr3_aa: CASRPRTGVQPQHF; clone_size: few; j_call: TRBJ1-5; d_call: TRBD1; v_call: TRBV6-2/TRBV6-3
cdr3_nt: TGTGCCAGCAGCTTAGCCGGACTAGCGGGGTTCAGCTCCTACAATGAGCAGTTCTTC; cdr3_aa: CASSLAGLAGFSSYNEQFF; clone_size: .; j_call: TRBJ2-1; d_call: TRBD2; v_call: TRBV7-2
cdr3_nt: TGCAGCGTCTCCCAAAGGACAGGGAACGGCTACACCTTC; cdr3_aa: CSVSQRTGNGYTF; clone_size: few; j_call: TRBJ1-2; d_call: TRBD1; v_call: TRBV29-1
cdr3_nt: TGCAGCGTTGAAGATGGATTCACTGGGAACACTGAAGCTTTCTTT; cdr3_aa: CSVEDGFTGNTEAFF; clone_size: .; j_call: TRBJ1-1; d_call: .; v_call: TRBV29-1
cdr3_nt: TGTGCCAGCAGTGACAAACTAGGAGGGAACAATGAGCAGTTCTTC; cdr3_aa: CASSDKLGGNNEQFF; clone_size: .; j_call: TRBJ2-1; d_call: .; v_call: TRBV6-4
cdr3_nt: TGTGCCAGCAGTGGGGACAGACAATTCGTCAATCAGCCCCAGCATTTT; cdr3_aa: CASSGDRQFVNQPQHF; clone_size: .; j_call: TRBJ1-5; d_call: TRBD1; v_call: TRBV2
cdr3_nt: TGTGCCAGCAGTGAAGTTTATGGGGGGGGGACAGATACGCAGTATTTT; cdr3_aa: CASSEVYGGGTDTQYF; clone_size: few; j_call: TRBJ2-3; d_call: TRBD2; v_call: TRBV25-1
cdr3_nt: TGTGCCAGCAGTTTCCCGCCGGACGTCAATCAGCCCCAGCATTTT; cdr3_aa: CASSFPPDVNQPQHF; clone_size: many; j_call: TRBJ1-5; d_call: .; v_call: TRBV6-2/TRBV6-3
cdr3_nt: TGCGCCAGCAGCCCAGCAGGGGAACGCGGTGAAAAACTGTTTTTT; cdr3_aa: CASSPAGERGEKLFF; clone_size: few; j_call: TRBJ1-4; d_call: .; v_call: TRBV5-1
cdr3_nt: TGCAGTGCTAGAGATCAATATAGTACATCTTCCACAGATACGCAGTATTTT; cdr3_aa: CSARDQYSTSSTDTQYF; clone_size: .; j_call: TRBJ2-3; d_call: .; v_call: TRBV20-1
cdr3_nt: TGTGCCAGCAGTTATCCGAGCGTTCAAGGGTCCATCTGGATCTTC; cdr3_aa: CASSYPSVQGSIWIF; clone_size: few; j_call: TRBJ1-2; d_call: .; v_call: TRBV6-6
cdr3_nt: TGTGCCAGCAGTTACTCGATAAGCGTTCCAGATACGCAGTATTTT; cdr3_aa: CASSYSISVPDTQYF; clone_size: many; j_call: TRBJ2-3; d_call: .; v_call: TRBV6-2/TRBV6-3
cdr3_nt: TGTGCCAGCAACCCCACAATACGGCGAGCGAACACCGGGGAGCTGTTTTTT; cdr3_aa: CASNPTIRRANTGELFF; clone_size: few; j_call: TRBJ2-2; d_call: .; v_call: TRBV5-6
cdr3_nt: TGTGCCAGCGGGTGGGGACAGGGTCCAACCGGGGAGCTGTTTTTT; cdr3_aa: CASGWGQGPTGELFF; clone_size: few; j_call: TRBJ2-2; d_call: TRBD1; v_call: TRBV27
cdr3_nt: TGCGCCAGCAGCCGGTTGCACGGTAGTCTCGACGAGCAGTACTTC; cdr3_aa: CASSRLHGSLDEQYF; clone_size: few; j_call: TRBJ2-7; d_call: .; v_call: TRBV4-1
cdr3_nt: TGTGCCAGCAGCTTCTCTCCATGGAAGGACCACGAGCAGTACTTC; cdr3_aa: CASSFSPWKDHEQYF; clone_size: .; j_call: TRBJ2-7; d_call: .; v_call: TRBV7-9
cdr3_nt: TGTGCCAGCCAGGACACAAGCTCTGGGGCCAACGTCCTGACTTTC; cdr3_aa: CASQDTSSGANVLTF; clone_size: .; j_call: TRBJ2-6; d_call: .; v_call: TRBV9
cdr3_nt: TGTGCCATCAGTGGGTCCAACAGGGACACAGATACGCAGTATTTT; cdr3_aa: CAISGSNRDTDTQYF; clone_size: few; j_call: TRBJ2-3; d_call: .; v_call: TRBV10-3
cdr3_nt: TGTGCCAGCAGCCCGACAGGGAGATTCAAAGAGACCCAGTACTTC; cdr3_aa: CASSPTGRFKETQYF; clone_size: .; j_call: TRBJ2-5; d_call: TRBD1; v_call: TRBV14
cdr3_nt: TGTGCCAGCAGTGGCCGGGACAGCTCCTATTATATCACCGGGGAGCTGTTTTTT; cdr3_aa: CASSGRDSSYYITGELFF; clone_size: few; j_call: TRBJ2-2; d_call: TRBD1; v_call: TRBV6-1
cdr3_nt: TGTGCCAGCAGCCCCTGGGGAGAGGGAGGACAGCCCCAGCATTTT; cdr3_aa: CASSPWGEGGQPQHF; clone_size: .; j_call: TRBJ1-5; d_call: .; v_call: TRBV28
cdr3_nt: TGTGCCAGCAGCCAAGATGCAGGGTCGGGTAAATCTGGAAACACCATATATTTT; cdr3_aa: CASSQDAGSGKSGNTIYF; clone_size: .; j_call: TRBJ1-3; d_call: .; v_call: TRBV3-1
cdr3_nt: TGTGCCAGCAGCTTAGGACAGGGAGGCATTCAGTACTTC; cdr3_aa: CASSLGQGGIQYF; clone_size: .; j_call: TRBJ2-4; d_call: .; v_call: TRBV7-2
cdr3_nt: TGTGCCAGCAGCTTGTGGTACGCACGGGGGGCCCTCTACAATGAGCAGTTCTTC; cdr3_aa: CASSLWYARGALYNEQFF; clone_size: many; j_call: TRBJ2-1; d_call: .; v_call: TRBV7-6
cdr3_nt: TGTGCCAGCAGCCGGGGACGCGAGAGGGGCCAGTACTTC; cdr3_aa: CASSRGRERGQYF; clone_size: few; j_call: TRBJ2-5; d_call: .; v_call: TRBV3-1
cdr3_nt: TGTGCCAGTAGAGGGCAGGGAACTAACTATGGCTACACCTTC; cdr3_aa: CASRGQGTNYGYTF; clone_size: many; j_call: TRBJ1-2; d_call: .; v_call: TRBV2
cdr3_nt: TGTGCCAGCAGCTCCTTCCGGGACAGGGCTATCTCCGAGACCCAGTACTTC; cdr3_aa: CASSSFRDRAISETQYF; clone_size: few; j_call: TRBJ2-5; d_call: TRBD1; v_call: TRBV6-1